By sample share, the clone carrying this T cell receptor (beta chain) is medium-sized. V trimming: 8 bases; J trimming: 2 bases; junction bases outside the gene matches: 8. This CDR3 is built from 14 residues. CDR1 and CDR2 (germline): WNHNN, SYGVQD (reference sequence). This entry is derived from a study of long-term antiretroviral therapy in people with HIV. It was version v3.0 of the immunoSEQ assay that was run at survey level. Measured with immunoSEQ multiplex PCR; TCRdb has only the in-frame clones, and not every one. The profile shows 30,000 or so clones, under 85% of them singletons. The source is a man aged 45 to 65 with HIV. The source material was unsorted PBMCs, sampled 3 years after starting antiretroviral therapy. The gene calls are TRBV10-1 and TRBJ2-7; 8 nucleotides align to TRBD1. The CDR3 coding sequence is TGCGCCAGCGGTGGACAGGGTCCACCCTACGAGCAGTACTTC. This translates into CASGGQGPPYEQYF.